This T cell receptor (beta chain) was documented in a study of early T cells in non-severe SARS-CoV-2 infection. Looking at the study overall: The study sequenced bulk RNA from unsorted whole blood, with chains unpaired. Study-level points and caveats: In VDJdb matching, anti-spike CD8 responses were favored while private and CD4 specificities went missing.

V dropped 2 bases and J dropped 3; count of bases not matched to a gene: 9. The CDR3 covers 17 residues. Germline CDR1 and CDR2: SGHRS and YFSETQ. This clonotype was counted ten times or more. Its target is unknown. Each single cDNA molecule received a unique molecular identifier. MiXCR was run by TCRdb on the 5' RACE reads, yielding one entry per CDR3 protein. The data show around 21,000 distinct CDR3 sequences, less than 7.5% seen once. The TCR was taken from an adult who was a healthcare worker with PCR-confirmed SARS-CoV-2 infection or an uninfected control (not recorded which). The sample was whole blood, taken at baseline. V usage is TRBV5-1 and J usage is TRBJ2-7, with 12 bases fitting TRBD1. The CDR3 loop is CASSFNTGTGGGYEQYF. The CDR3 coding sequence is TGCGCCAGCAGCTTCAACACCGGGACAGGGGGCGGCTACGAGCAGTACTTC. Using reference TRBV5-1 and TRBJ2-7 for the parts outside the CDR3, the full variable domain is KAGVTQTPRYLIKTRGQQVTLSCSPISGHRSVSWYQQTPGQGLQFLFEYFSETQRNKGNFPGRFSGRQFSNSRSEMNVSTLELGDSALYLCASSFNTGTGGGYEQYFGPGTRLTVT.